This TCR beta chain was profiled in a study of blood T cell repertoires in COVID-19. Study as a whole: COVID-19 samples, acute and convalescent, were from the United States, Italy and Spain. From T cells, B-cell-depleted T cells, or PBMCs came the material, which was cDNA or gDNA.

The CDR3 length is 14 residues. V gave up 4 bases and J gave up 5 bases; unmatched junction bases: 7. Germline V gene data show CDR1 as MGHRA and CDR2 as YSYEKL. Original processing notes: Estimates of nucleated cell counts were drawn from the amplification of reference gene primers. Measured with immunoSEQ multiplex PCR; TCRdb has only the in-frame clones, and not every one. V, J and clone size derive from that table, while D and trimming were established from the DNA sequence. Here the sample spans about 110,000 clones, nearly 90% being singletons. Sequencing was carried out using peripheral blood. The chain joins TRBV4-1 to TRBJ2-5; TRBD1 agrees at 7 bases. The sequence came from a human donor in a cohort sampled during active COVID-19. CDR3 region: CASSRSGGGETQYF. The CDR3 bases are TGCGCCAGCAGCCGTTCAGGGGGTGGGGAGACCCAGTACTTC.